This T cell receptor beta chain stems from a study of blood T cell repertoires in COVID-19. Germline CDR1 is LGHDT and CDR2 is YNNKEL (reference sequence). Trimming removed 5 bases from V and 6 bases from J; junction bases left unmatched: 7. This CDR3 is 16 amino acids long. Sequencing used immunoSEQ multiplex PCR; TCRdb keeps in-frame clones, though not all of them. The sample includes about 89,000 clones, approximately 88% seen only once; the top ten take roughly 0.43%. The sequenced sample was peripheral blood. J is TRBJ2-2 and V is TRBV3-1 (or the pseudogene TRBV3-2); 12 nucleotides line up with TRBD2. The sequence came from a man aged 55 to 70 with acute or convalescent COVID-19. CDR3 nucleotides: TGTGCCAGCAGCTTTATTACTAGCGGGGGGTCCGGGGAGCTGTTTTTT. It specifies CASSFITSGGSGELFF.